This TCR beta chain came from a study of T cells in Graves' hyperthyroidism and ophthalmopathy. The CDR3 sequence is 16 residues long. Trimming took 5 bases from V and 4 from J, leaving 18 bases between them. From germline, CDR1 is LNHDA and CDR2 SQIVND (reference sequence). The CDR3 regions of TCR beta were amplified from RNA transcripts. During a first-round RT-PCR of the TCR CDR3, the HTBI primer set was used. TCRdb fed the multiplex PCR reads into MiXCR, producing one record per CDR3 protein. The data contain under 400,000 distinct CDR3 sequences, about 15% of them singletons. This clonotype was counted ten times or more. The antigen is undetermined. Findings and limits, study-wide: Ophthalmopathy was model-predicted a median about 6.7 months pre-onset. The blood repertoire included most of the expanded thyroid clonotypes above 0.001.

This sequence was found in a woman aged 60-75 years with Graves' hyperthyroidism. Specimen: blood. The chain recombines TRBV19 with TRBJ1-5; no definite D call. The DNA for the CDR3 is TGTGCCAGTAGTGCCCCGGACGGACGATTGAATCAGCCCCAGCATTTT. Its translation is CASSAPDGRLNQPQHF.